The 30 T cell receptor beta chains below were found in one sample sequenced in a study of blood T cell repertoires in COVID-19. Sequencing was performed with immunoSEQ multiplex PCR; in TCRdb, only in-frame clones are kept and a portion is missing. This table has about 180,000 clones, approximately 86% appearing once. Material: peripheral blood. The source of these receptors is a woman aged 80 or older with acute or convalescent COVID-19.

Only a few counts were recorded for this clone. The V gene is TRBV2, the J gene TRBJ2-2; weak D call: TRBD1 (5 bases). The CDR3 totals 13 residues. Germline assignment: CDR1 SNHLY and CDR2 FYNNEI. With 6 bases removed from V and 4 bases from J, the gap between germline ends came to 9 bases. CDR3 DNA sequence: TGTGCCAGCAGGGGGCTTCCCACCGGGGAGCTGTTTTTT. Translated: CASRGLPTGELFF.

The chain uses TRBV13 and TRBJ2-5, with 9 bases identical to TRBD2. The length of the CDR3 is 14 residues. CDR1 and CDR2 (germline): PRHDT, FYEKMQ (reference sequence). Trimming at V came to 5 bases and at J to 7 bases, leaving 8 bases not matched to a gene. This chain's CDR3 is CASSPRTSEGTQYF. CDR3 coding DNA: TGTGCCAGCAGCCCGAGGACTAGCGAGGGGACCCAGTACTTC.

V and J are TRBV6-2 or TRBV6-3 and TRBJ2-5; 7 positions match TRBD1. V lost 0 bases to trimming and J lost 0 bases; unmatched junction nucleotides: 10. The germline CDR1 and CDR2 sequences are MNHEY and SVGEGT. This CDR3 is 18 amino acids long. The CDR3 here is CASSYSAEGTAYQETQYF. For the CDR3, the DNA is TGTGCCAGCAGTTACTCGGCCGAGGGGACAGCGTACCAAGAGACCCAGTACTTC.

The count of this clone is one. The chain joins TRBV9 to TRBJ1-2; D is possibly TRBD1 (6 bases). The CDR3 runs 15 residues. Trimming left V 3 bases short and J 2 bases short, with 14 bases between. The germline V gene has CDR1 SGDLS and CDR2 YYNGEE. The CDR3 DNA is TGTGCCAGCAGCGCCTCAGGGACACTAAACTATGGCTACACCTTC. Translation gives CASSASGTLNYGYTF.

A single count supports this clone. The V call is TRBV9, the J call TRBJ2-7; D might be TRBD2 (6 bases). CDR3 length: 15 residues. The V and J ends lost 0 bases and 1 base respectively, with 11 bases between them. Germline V CDR1 and CDR2: SGDLS, YYNGEE. The CDR3 protein is CASSVVVSGSYEQYF. The CDR3 coding sequence is TGTGCCAGCAGCGTAGTTGTTAGCGGATCCTACGAGCAGTACTTC.

V and J are TRBV12-5 and TRBJ2-1, with D perhaps TRBD2 (5 bases). The CDR3 totals 15 residues. Trimming removed 1 base from V and 3 bases from J, with 10 bases in between. Germline CDR1 LGHNT, CDR2 FRNRAP. The CDR3 nucleotides are TGTGCTAGTGGTTTGGGAAGAGGGTACTACAATGAGCAGTTCTTC. Protein sequence: CASGLGRGYYNEQFF.

The chain has TRBV5-1 and TRBJ1-1, with D hard to call. Germline V CDR1 and CDR2: SGHRS, YFSETQ. The CDR3 sequence is 14 residues long. Trimming shortened V by 5 bases and J by 1 base, and 12 bases separated the two germline ends. CDR3 coding DNA: TGCGCCAGCAGGGAGTCCCACCCGAACACTGAAGCTTTCTTT. Translated: CASRESHPNTEAFF.

The chain combines TRBV9 with TRBJ1-2; D ambiguous. The germline V and J ends were trimmed by 0 bases and 8 bases, with 11 bases remaining between them. CDR1 is SGDLS, CDR2 YYNGEE, per germline. The CDR3 extends over 13 amino acids. In nucleotides, the CDR3 is TGTGCCAGCAGCGTAGGGAACAGAGAAGGCTACACCTTC. Amino acid sequence: CASSVGNREGYTF.

The rearrangement joins TRBV20-1 to TRBJ2-5, with D possibly matching TRBD2 (5 bases). Trimming removed 3 bases at V and 1 base at J, with 6 bases between. This CDR3 is built from 12 residues. Germline CDR1 DFQATT, CDR2 SNEGSKA (reference sequence). CDR3 loop: CSASGSQETQYF. In nucleotides, the CDR3 is TGCAGTGCTAGTGGGAGCCAAGAGACCCAGTACTTC.

The chain links TRBV29-1 to TRBJ1-5; the D is unclear. Germline lookup yields CDR1 SQVTM and CDR2 ANQGSEA. V was clipped by 4 bases and J by 0 bases, with 7 bases between them. The length of the CDR3 is 13 residues. The CDR3 sequence is CSVAPDSNQPQHF. The CDR3 nucleotides read TGCAGCGTTGCCCCAGATAGCAATCAGCCCCAGCATTTT. The entire variable domain, with the rest obtained from reference TRBV29-1 and TRBJ1-5, is as follows: SAVISQKPSRDICQRGTSLTIQCQVDSQVTMMFWYRQQPGQSLTLIATANQGSEATYESGFVIDKFPISRPNLTFSTLTVSNMSPEDSSIYLCSVAPDSNQPQHFGDGTRLSIL.

J is TRBJ1-3 and V is TRBV18; D perhaps matches TRBD1 (5 bases). CDR1 KGHSH and CDR2 LQKENI come from the germline V gene. This CDR3 comprises 14 residues. The ends were cut back, 6 bases at V and 0 bases at J, with 9 bases in the middle. CDR3 nucleotide sequence: TGTGCCAGCTCTGAGGACAACTCTGGAAACACCATATATTTT. Protein sequence: CASSEDNSGNTIYF.

V gene TRBV4-3 combines with J gene TRBJ2-1, with a tentative D call TRBD2 (6 bases). V was shortened by 3 bases and J by 3 bases, with 15 bases between the two germline ends. CDR1 is LGHNA, CDR2 YSLEER, per germline. The CDR3 covers 16 residues. Written as DNA, the CDR3 is TGCGCCAGCAGCCAGGCAACTGGGGGGTTCTACAATGAGCAGTTCTTC. This encodes CASSQATGGFYNEQFF.

V and J are TRBV7-3 and TRBJ2-3; the D is unclear. The CDR3 consists of 11 residues. The germline V and J ends were trimmed by 5 bases and 3 bases, with 3 bases remaining between them. From germline, CDR1 is SGHTA and CDR2 FQGTGA. CDR3 coding DNA: TGTGCCAGCAGCCAGACAGATACGCAGTATTTT. Translated: CASSQTDTQYF.

This clone was counted between two and nine times. The chain combines TRBV5-5 with TRBJ2-2; tentative D call: TRBD2 (6 bases). CDR3 length: 15 amino acids. V lost 4 bases and J 1 base, leaving 11 bases between the germline ends. Germline values: CDR1 SGHKS, CDR2 YYEKEE (reference sequence). The CDR3 sequence is CASSPPRGNTGELFF. In DNA form, the CDR3 reads TGTGCCAGCAGCCCCCCGCGGGGGAACACCGGGGAGCTGTTTTTT.

The V and J genes are TRBV9 and TRBJ1-3; D possibly corresponds to TRBD1 (5 bases). Trimming took off 3 bases at V and 0 bases at J, with 13 bases between the two ends. Per germline, CDR1 SGDLS and CDR2 YYNGEE. The length of the CDR3 is 16 residues. The CDR3 sequence is CASSAGLQASGNTIYF. The DNA for the CDR3 is TGTGCCAGCAGCGCGGGACTTCAGGCCTCTGGAAACACCATATATTTT.

The chain recombines TRBV6-6 with TRBJ1-4; the D gene is possibly TRBD1 (6 bases). The CDR3 has 15 residues. Per germline, CDR1 MNHNY and CDR2 SVGAGI (reference sequence). V lost 3 bases to trimming and J lost 7 bases, with 15 bases between them. CDR3 in amino acids: CASSYGGRGGEKLFF. The CDR3 DNA reads TGTGCCAGCAGTTATGGGGGCAGGGGCGGTGAAAAACTGTTTTTT.

This clone was counted between two and nine times. Written as DNA, the CDR3 is TGTGCCACCAGTGAGACACTGATGAACACTGAAGCTTTCTTT. It encodes CATSETLMNTEAFF. V is TRBV24-1 and J is TRBJ1-1; D gene uncertain. Germline CDR1 and CDR2: KGHDR and SFDVKD. CDR3 size: 14 residues. V lost 4 bases, J lost 0 bases, and 8 bases lay in between.

V usage is TRBV27 and J usage is TRBJ2-1; 12 nucleotides align to TRBD2. The germline gives CDR1 MNHEY, CDR2 SMNVEV (reference sequence). The CDR3 is 17 amino acids. J lost 6 bases, V lost 2 bases, and 8 bases had no gene match. The CDR3 region has the DNA TGTGCCAGCAGTTTAGCTAGCGGGGGGGCCGGGATCAATGAGCAGTTCTTC. Translated, it gives CASSLASGGAGINEQFF.

The chain carries TRBV18 and TRBJ2-6, with D uncertain. With 6 bases removed from V and 1 base from J, the gap between germline ends came to 7 bases. CDR1 KGHSH and CDR2 LQKENI come from the germline V gene. This CDR3 is built from 14 residues. The CDR3 DNA follows: TGTGCCAGCTCGTCAGTATCTGGGGCCAACGTCCTGACTTTC. This codes for CASSSVSGANVLTF.

This clone appeared a single time. The chain combines TRBV5-1 with TRBJ1-2; the D is unclear. The germline V and J ends were trimmed by 1 base and 8 bases, with 18 bases remaining between them. The germline gives CDR1 SGHRS, CDR2 YFSETQ. The CDR3 contains 15 residues. CDR3 coding DNA: TGCGCCAGCAGCTTGTCTCCAGTGACTAGGAAAGGCTACACCTTC. Encoded protein: CASSLSPVTRKGYTF.

A single count supports this clone. V and J are TRBV7-2 and TRBJ1-2, with a weak D call TRBD1 (6 bases). Germline V gene sequence: CDR1 SGHTA, CDR2 FQGNSA. Trimming shortened V by 0 bases and J by 4 bases, and 12 bases separated the two germline ends. The CDR3 is 15 amino acids. Here the CDR3 DNA reads TGTGCCAGCAGCTTAGCGCAGGGGCGCCCCTATGGCTACACCTTC. It yields the protein CASSLAQGRPYGYTF.

The sample holds one count of this clone. The rearrangement links TRBV2 to TRBJ1-3; possible D gene TRBD1, 5 bases. Germline CDR1 SNHLY, CDR2 FYNNEI. V dropped 6 bases and J dropped 0 bases, with 6 bases sitting between them. CDR3 length: 13 amino acids. The CDR3 here is CASRQDSGNTIYF. CDR3 bases: TGTGCCAGCAGACAGGACTCTGGAAACACCATATATTTT.

This sequence joins TRBV6-2 or TRBV6-3 and TRBJ1-5, with D uncertain. The CDR3 has 13 residues. V was shortened by 2 bases and J by 7 bases, with 9 bases between the two germline ends. Per the germline V gene, CDR1 is MNHEY and CDR2 is SVGEGT. The CDR3: CASSYEARQPQHF. The CDR3 region has the DNA TGTGCCAGCAGTTACGAAGCACGGCAGCCCCAGCATTTT.

This chain uses TRBV2 with TRBJ2-5, with TRBD1 matching over 7 bases. Germline CDR1 is SNHLY and CDR2 is FYNNEI. The CDR3 has 13 residues. The ends lost 6 bases at V and 0 bases at J; junction bases unmatched: 1. Written as DNA, the CDR3 is TGTGCCAGCAGGACAGGGAACCAAGAGACCCAGTACTTC. Protein sequence: CASRTGNQETQYF.

A few counts support this clone. This chain's CDR3 is CASRGFRGDSPLHF. The CDR3 DNA sequence: TGCGCCAGCAGAGGGTTCAGGGGGGATTCACCCCTCCACTTT. V and J are TRBV5-1 and TRBJ1-6; 7 bases fit TRBD1. The CDR3 loop spans 14 amino acids. Germline V gene lookup returns CDR1 SGHRS and CDR2 YFSETQ. Trimming removed 5 bases from V and 8 bases from J; junction bases left unmatched: 7.

V is TRBV2 and J is TRBJ1-6, with a tentative D call TRBD1 (5 bases). Trimming took 7 bases from V and 7 from J, leaving 11 bases between them. CDR1 and CDR2 (germline): SNHLY, FYNNEI. This CDR3 has 13 residues. In DNA form, the CDR3 reads TGTGCCAGCAAAGGGGCGGAGAATTCACCCCTCCACTTT. Translating it yields CASKGAENSPLHF.

The rearrangement links TRBV12-5 to TRBJ1-3, with 9 positions matching TRBD1. The trim removed 3 bases at V and 5 bases at J, leaving 5 bases unmatched. The CDR3 has 15 amino acids. Germline CDR1 is LGHNT and CDR2 is FRNRAP. For the CDR3, the DNA is TGTGCTAGTGGTTTCGGGACAGGGAAACGAAACACCATATATTTT. This translates into CASGFGTGKRNTIYF.

The J gene is TRBJ1-6, the V gene TRBV3-1 (or the pseudogene TRBV3-2); 7 nucleotides agree with TRBD1. J lost 10 bases, V lost 1 base, and 7 bases had no gene match. The CDR3 covers 15 residues. Germline CDR1 is LGHDT and CDR2 is YNNKEL (reference sequence). The CDR3 spells CASSQATGAFSPLHF. The CDR3 region has the DNA TGTGCCAGCAGCCAAGCTACAGGGGCTTTCTCACCCCTCCACTTT.

CDR3 residues: CASSFGTGGQPQHF. DNA of the CDR3: TGTGCCAGCAGCTTTGGGACAGGGGGTCAGCCCCAGCATTTT. This chain connects TRBV7-2 to TRBJ1-5; 11 nucleotides line up with TRBD1. Trimming took 3 bases from V and 6 from J; bases not matched to a gene: 1. The length of the CDR3 is 14 residues. Germline values: CDR1 SGHTA, CDR2 FQGNSA.

V gene TRBV6-5 combines with J gene TRBJ2-7; tentatively, D is TRBD2 (6 bases). The germline CDR1 and CDR2 sequences are MNHEY and SVGAGI. The CDR3 totals 14 residues. V was clipped by 0 bases and J by 10 bases, with 16 bases between them. Here the CDR3 DNA reads TGTGCCAGCAGTTACTCGGCCGAAACTAGCCGCCAGTACTTC. Protein: CASSYSAETSRQYF.